The 18 T cell receptor beta chains listed next were all sequenced from one sample in a study of control samples from healthy donors and cancer patients. The table came from immunoSEQ multiplex PCR; TCRdb's copy has only in-frame clones and leaves some out. The sample shows 65,000 to 85,000 clones, around 87% of them seen only once. What was sequenced was PBMCs. These receptors originate from a woman between 45 and 65 years old with head and neck cancer.

The V gene is TRBV11-2, the J gene TRBJ1-1; D not certain. The germline V gene has CDR1 SGHAT and CDR2 FQNNGV. The length of the CDR3 is 13 residues. V lost 5 bases and J lost 12, with 19 bases in between. The CDR3 DNA reads as TGTGCCAGCAGCCTGAGCGGGTTTGGTGAGTCTTTCTTT. It encodes CASSLSGFGESFF. Supplemented by reference TRBV11-2 and TRBJ1-1, the full variable domain reads EAGVAQSPRYKIIEKRQSVAFWCNPISGHATLYWYQQILGQGPKLLIQFQNNGVVDDSQLPKDRFSAERLKGVDSTLKIQPAKLEDSAVYLCASSLSGFGESFFGQGTRLTVV.

The genes are TRBV28 and TRBJ2-7; possibly TRBD1 for D (5 bases). Looked up from germline, CDR1 is MDHEN and CDR2 is SYDVKM. The CDR3 runs to 15 residues. V dropped 4 bases and J dropped 2 bases, with 15 bases sitting between them. CDR3 protein: CASSSVPKGAYEQYF. The CDR3 DNA is TGTGCCAGCAGTTCCGTTCCGAAAGGGGCCTACGAGCAGTACTTC.

This clone was counted a single time. The chain is built from TRBV28 and TRBJ1-5, with TRBD1 as a possible D gene (6 bases). Germline V gene sequence: CDR1 MDHEN, CDR2 SYDVKM. V was trimmed by 6 bases and J by 2 bases, leaving 8 bases between them. The CDR3 length is 13 residues. CDR3 in amino acids: CASRKGGNQPQHF. The CDR3 region has the DNA TGTGCCAGCAGGAAGGGGGGCAATCAGCCCCAGCATTTT.

Written as DNA, the CDR3 is TGTGCCAGTAGTATAGCCACACAAGAGACCCAGTACTTC. Translating it yields CASSIATQETQYF. J is TRBJ2-5 and V is TRBV19; no clear D. Germline V CDR1 and CDR2: LNHDA, SQIVND (reference sequence). Trimming stripped 1 base from V and 2 bases from J, with 5 bases between. The CDR3 runs 13 residues.

This clone was counted a few times. This chain joins TRBV6-5 and TRBJ2-7; the match to TRBD2 covers 7 bases. V gave up 8 bases and J gave up 3 bases; unmatched junction bases: 13. Germline values: CDR1 MNHEY, CDR2 SVGAGI. The CDR3 totals 15 residues. CDR3 sequence reads: CASSPVGGGFYEQYF. CDR3 DNA: TGTGCCAGCTCGCCCGTCGGCGGGGGATTCTACGAGCAGTACTTC.

The chain links TRBV4-2 to TRBJ2-1, with 9 bases that match TRBD2. Germline assignment: CDR1 LGHNA and CDR2 YNFKEQ. Losses at the gene ends were 5 bases for V and 8 bases for J; bases not matched to a gene: 7. This CDR3 spans 14 amino acids. The CDR3 DNA follows: TGTGCCAGCAGCGGCGGGGGGGCCCGGGATGAGCAGTTCTTC. Amino acid sequence: CASSGGGARDEQFF.

In nucleotides, the CDR3 is TGTGCCAGCAGTTCGACCATGAACACTGAAGCTTTCTTT. Encoded protein: CASSSTMNTEAFF. J is TRBJ1-1 and V is TRBV12-3 or TRBV12-4, with no clear D. The CDR3 is 13 residues long. Trimming removed 4 bases from V and 0 bases from J, with 6 bases in between.

This rearrangement joins TRBV27 to TRBJ2-3; TRBD2 agrees at 9 bases. This CDR3 contains 16 residues. V gave up 2 bases and J gave up 3 bases; unmatched junction bases: 6. The germline CDR1 and CDR2 sequences are MNHEY and SMNVEV (reference sequence). The CDR3 sequence is CASSLAGGRVTDTQYF. The CDR3 DNA sequence: TGTGCCAGCAGTTTAGCGGGGGGGAGAGTAACAGATACGCAGTATTTT.

The chain carries TRBV19 and TRBJ2-7, with 9 bases fitting TRBD1. The CDR3 consists of 15 residues. V lost 6 bases to trimming and J lost 6 bases; unmatched junction nucleotides: 12. Germline-derived CDR1 and CDR2 are LNHDA and SQIVND (reference sequence). The CDR3 bases are TGTGCCAGTAGCCCACTAAAGGACAGGGGCTGCGAGCAGTACTTC. The encoded protein is CASSPLKDRGCEQYF.

The V gene is TRBV6-1, the J gene TRBJ1-5, with TRBD1 as a possible D gene (5 bases). V lost 3 bases to trimming and J lost 3 bases, with 12 bases between them. Germline-derived CDR1 and CDR2 are MNHNS and SASEGT. The CDR3 sequence is 15 residues long. CDR3 sequence (DNA): TGTGCCAGCAGTGAGTCTTGGGGCCCCAATCAGCCCCAGCATTTT. The encoded protein is CASSESWGPNQPQHF.

The rearrangement joins TRBV2 to TRBJ2-2, with 8 bases identical to TRBD2. The V segment lost 6 bases and the J segment 0 bases; nucleotides outside the gene matches: 6. The CDR3 is made up of 16 amino acids. The germline CDR1 and CDR2 sequences are SNHLY and FYNNEI. The CDR3 nucleotides are TGTGCCAGCAGCCGGGAGGGGGATCCGAACACCGGGGAGCTGTTTTTT. This sequence encodes CASSREGDPNTGELFF.

The rearrangement uses TRBV5-1 and TRBJ2-7; D is possibly TRBD1 (5 bases). The V gene's germline CDR1 is SGHRS and CDR2 YFSETQ. This CDR3 has 16 amino acids. Trimming pared 6 bases from V and 3 bases from J, leaving 22 bases between. CDR3: CASKIDTGSGSYEQYF. The CDR3 DNA reads as TGCGCCAGCAAAATCGACACAGGTTCGGGCAGCTACGAGCAGTACTTC. Variable domain in full (rest from reference TRBV5-1 and TRBJ2-7): KAGVTQTPRYLIKTRGQQVTLSCSPISGHRSVSWYQQTPGQGLQFLFEYFSETQRNKGNFPGRFSGRQFSNSRSEMNVSTLELGDSALYLCASKIDTGSGSYEQYFGPGTRLTVT.

The gene calls are TRBV5-6 and TRBJ2-7, with TRBD1 as a possible D gene (6 bases). From germline, CDR1 is SGHDT and CDR2 YYEEEE. This CDR3 has 17 amino acids. Deletions cut 5 bases from V and 3 bases from J, with 24 bases between. The CDR3 DNA reads as TGTGCCAGCAGGCGAACCGGGACAACCCATCTTAACTACGAGCAGTACTTC. Encoded protein: CASRRTGTTHLNYEQYF.

The rearrangement joins TRBV19 to TRBJ2-5, with 10 bases fitting TRBD1. The junction had 4 bases not matched to a gene; V was cut back by 4 bases and J by 8 bases. The CDR3 is 13 residues long. In germline, CDR1 is LNHDA, CDR2 SQIVND (reference sequence). The CDR3 here is CASSTGQGGTQYF. The CDR3 region has the DNA TGTGCCAGTAGTACAGGACAGGGGGGCACCCAGTACTTC.

This clone showed up just once. The chain has TRBV5-1 and TRBJ2-1, with TRBD1 matching 10 bases. Germline trimming cut 0 bases from V and 9 bases from J; bases unmatched to any gene: 3. Germline V gene lookup returns CDR1 SGHRS and CDR2 YFSETQ. This CDR3 has 14 residues. CDR3 nucleotides: TGCGCCAGCAGCTTGGAGGACAGGGGGGGTGAGCAGTTCTTC. Its protein product is CASSLEDRGGEQFF.

V gene TRBV30 combines with J gene TRBJ2-6, with D uncertain. This CDR3 comprises 14 residues. In germline, CDR1 is GTSNPN, CDR2 SVGIG (reference sequence). The V end lost 2 bases, the J end lost 0 bases, and 5 bases lay between the germline ends. The CDR3 reads CAWSSTSGANVLTF. DNA of the CDR3: TGTGCCTGGAGTAGTACCTCTGGGGCCAACGTCCTGACTTTC.

This chain connects TRBV16 to TRBJ1-1; D is possibly TRBD1 (5 bases). V lost 2 bases, J lost 0 bases, and 10 bases lay in between. This CDR3 is built from 15 residues. The germline V gene encodes CDR1 KGHSY and CDR2 FQNENV. CDR3 in amino acids: CASSQRGSLNTEAFF. CDR3 DNA sequence: TGTGCCAGCAGCCAAAGGGGCAGCTTGAACACTGAAGCTTTCTTT.

The chain employs TRBV11-2 and TRBJ2-5; D unresolved. V was shortened by 0 bases and J by 5 bases, with 10 bases between the two germline ends. CDR1 and CDR2 from the germline V gene are SGHAT and FQNNGV. The CDR3 totals 14 residues. CDR3 nucleotide sequence: TGTGCCAGCAGCTTAGAGCAGGTTGGGGAGACCCAGTACTTC. This codes for CASSLEQVGETQYF.